This T cell receptor beta chain comes out of a study of beta chain features in type 1 diabetes. Study-wide points: Among all four CD4+ subsets, Type 1 diabetes patients had TCRB CDR3s that were moderately but significantly shorter.

Expressed TCRB transcripts were sequenced because the entire RNA isolate underwent reverse transcription. TCRdb's copy holds only in-frame clones and misses some; the assay was immunoSEQ multiplex PCR. Counted here are around 140,000 clones, 9% occurring once; the ten biggest clones make up under 0.9%. The CDR3 contains 15 residues. Trimming at V came to 5 bases and at J to 5 bases, leaving 8 bases not matched to a gene. Germline V CDR1 and CDR2: SEHNR, FQNEAQ (reference sequence). This clone was detected only a few times. Antigen: not known. The rearrangement joins TRBV7-9 to TRBJ2-5; 10 bases match TRBD2. The sample consisted of central memory CD4+ T cells from blood. The clonotype was recovered from a man under 40 with type 1 diabetes. In DNA form, the CDR3 reads TGTGCCAGCAGCCCCATTAGCGGGGGGCGGGAGACCCAGTACTTC. Encoded protein: CASSPISGGRETQYF.